The rows below give T cell receptor beta chains drawn from one sample of a study of Tregs in tolerant kidney transplant recipients. Clones were sequenced by immunoSEQ multiplex PCR, and TCRdb holds only the in-frame ones, with some missing. The table includes some 250,000 clones, 80% to 85% detected once. Sequencing input: CD4+ T cells from blood. The source of these receptors is a human donor in good health. The CDR3 runs from the conserved cysteine through the conserved F or W. Fields, in order: V gene, CDR3 length, J gene, clone size, D gene, CDR3 DNA, CDR3 protein. D genes are given only for firm matches. Part of the rows lack a size; the others show once, few, many or a class for expanded clones.

V gene: TRBV7-9
CDR3 length: 14
J gene: TRBJ1-4
clone size: .
D gene: .
CDR3 DNA: TGTGCCAGCAGCGCGAACAGGGTTAAGGAAAAACTGTTTTTT
CDR3 protein: CASSANRVKEKLFF

V gene: TRBV18
CDR3 length: 16
J gene: TRBJ2-7
clone size: .
D gene: TRBD1
CDR3 DNA: TGTGCCAGCTCACCTCTGAGGGGGCTAACCACCTACGAGCAGTACTTC
CDR3 protein: CASSPLRGLTTYEQYF

V gene: TRBV18
CDR3 length: 14
J gene: TRBJ2-7
clone size: .
D gene: .
CDR3 DNA: TGTGCCAGCTCACCCGGGACGGTAAGCCCCGAGCAGTACTTC
CDR3 protein: CASSPGTVSPEQYF

V gene: TRBV4-1
CDR3 length: 18
J gene: TRBJ2-5
clone size: .
D gene: .
CDR3 DNA: TGCGCCAGCAGCCAACTATTTGGGGCAGCAACGTCCCAAGAGACCCAGTACTTC
CDR3 protein: CASSQLFGAATSQETQYF

V gene: TRBV19
CDR3 length: 12
J gene: TRBJ2-7
clone size: .
D gene: .
CDR3 DNA: TGTGCCAGTAGTATCACAGGGAACGAGCAGTACTTC
CDR3 protein: CASSITGNEQYF

V gene: TRBV6-1
CDR3 length: 16
J gene: TRBJ2-2
clone size: once
D gene: .
CDR3 DNA: TGTGCCAGCAGTGACCGTACAGGGTCGGGGACCGGGGAGCTGTTTTTT
CDR3 protein: CASSDRTGSGTGELFF

V gene: TRBV9
CDR3 length: 15
J gene: TRBJ2-5
clone size: .
D gene: .
CDR3 DNA: TGTGCCAGCAGCGTAGAGGCTGCCTGGGGGGAGACCCAGTACTTC
CDR3 protein: CASSVEAAWGETQYF

V gene: TRBV6-6
CDR3 length: 13
J gene: TRBJ2-3
clone size: .
D gene: .
CDR3 DNA: TGTGCCAGCAGTTATAAGAGGGGAGATACGCAGTATTTT
CDR3 protein: CASSYKRGDTQYF

V gene: TRBV5-4
CDR3 length: 16
J gene: TRBJ1-5
clone size: .
D gene: TRBD1
CDR3 DNA: TGTGCCAGCAGGCCGGACAGGGGGCGGGGAAATCAGCCCCAGCATTTT
CDR3 protein: CASRPDRGRGNQPQHF

V gene: TRBV7-6
CDR3 length: 16
J gene: TRBJ2-3
clone size: once
D gene: .
CDR3 DNA: TGTGCCAGCAGCCCCTCAGCGGTAACTAGCACAGATACGCAGTATTTT
CDR3 protein: CASSPSAVTSTDTQYF

V gene: TRBV7-9
CDR3 length: 15
J gene: TRBJ2-1
clone size: .
D gene: TRBD2
CDR3 DNA: TGTGCCAGCAGCTGGACTAGCGGGAGTACCCATGAGCAGTTCTTC
CDR3 protein: CASSWTSGSTHEQFF

V gene: TRBV7-3
CDR3 length: 15
J gene: TRBJ2-2
clone size: few
D gene: .
CDR3 DNA: TGTGCCAGCAGCTCCTCCCGGGGGAACACCGGGGAGCTGTTTTTT
CDR3 protein: CASSSSRGNTGELFF

V gene: TRBV6-1
CDR3 length: 13
J gene: TRBJ1-1
clone size: .
D gene: .
CDR3 DNA: TGTGCCAGCAGTGTAAGATCGAACACTGAAGCTTTCTTT
CDR3 protein: CASSVRSNTEAFF

V gene: TRBV11-3
CDR3 length: 17
J gene: TRBJ2-2
clone size: .
D gene: TRBD1
CDR3 DNA: TGTGCCAGCAGCTTAGCGGACAGGGTTAGGAACACCGGGGAGCTGTTTTTT
CDR3 protein: CASSLADRVRNTGELFF

V gene: TRBV10-1
CDR3 length: 15
J gene: TRBJ2-1
clone size: .
D gene: .
CDR3 DNA: TGCGCCAGCAGTGTATTGGCAGGGCCCTACAATGAGCAGTTCTTC
CDR3 protein: CASSVLAGPYNEQFF

V gene: TRBV7-9
CDR3 length: 15
J gene: TRBJ1-1
clone size: once
D gene: .
CDR3 DNA: TGTGCCAGCAGGGTATGGGGCAGGGAGAACACTGAAGCTTTCTTT
CDR3 protein: CASRVWGRENTEAFF

V gene: TRBV11-2
CDR3 length: 17
J gene: TRBJ2-5
clone size: few
D gene: .
CDR3 DNA: TGTGCCAGCAGCTTAGAAAGGGCCGGGAATGGATGGGAGACCCAGTACTTC
CDR3 protein: CASSLERAGNGWETQYF

V gene: TRBV11-2
CDR3 length: 15
J gene: TRBJ2-5
clone size: .
D gene: TRBD1
CDR3 DNA: TGTGCCAGCAGCACACCTAGGGGACAGCGAGAGACCCAGTACTTC
CDR3 protein: CASSTPRGQRETQYF

V gene: TRBV5-8
CDR3 length: 14
J gene: TRBJ1-4
clone size: .
D gene: .
CDR3 DNA: TGTGCCAGCAGGGCCAGGGGAACGGGGGAAAAACTGTTTTTT
CDR3 protein: CASRARGTGEKLFF

V gene: TRBV10-1
CDR3 length: 15
J gene: TRBJ2-1
clone size: .
D gene: .
CDR3 DNA: TGCGCCAGCAGTGAGTCGAAAACCTCCTACAATGAGCAGTTCTTC
CDR3 protein: CASSESKTSYNEQFF

V gene: TRBV7-2
CDR3 length: 14
J gene: TRBJ1-2
clone size: .
D gene: .
CDR3 DNA: TGTGCCAGCAGCTTAGGAGGCGGGTTGGGTGGCTACACCTTC
CDR3 protein: CASSLGGGLGGYTF

V gene: TRBV11-2
CDR3 length: 12
J gene: TRBJ1-2
clone size: few
D gene: .
CDR3 DNA: TGTGCCAGCAGCTTGGAGGGCTATGGCTACACCTTC
CDR3 protein: CASSLEGYGYTF

V gene: TRBV5-1
CDR3 length: 11
J gene: TRBJ2-7
clone size: .
D gene: .
CDR3 DNA: TGCGCCTATGAGAGGGAGGACGAGCAGTACTTC
CDR3 protein: CAYEREDEQYF

V gene: TRBV7-2
CDR3 length: 13
J gene: TRBJ1-2
clone size: .
D gene: TRBD1
CDR3 DNA: TGTGCCAGCAGTTCAGACAGGGGGCTTGGCTACACCTTC
CDR3 protein: CASSSDRGLGYTF

V gene: TRBV5-1
CDR3 length: 14
J gene: TRBJ1-3
clone size: .
D gene: .
CDR3 DNA: TGCGCCAGCAGCTTGGTGGCAGGCGGGAACACCATATATTTT
CDR3 protein: CASSLVAGGNTIYF

V gene: TRBV19
CDR3 length: 16
J gene: TRBJ2-7
clone size: .
D gene: TRBD1
CDR3 DNA: TGTGCCAGTAGTATTACCGGGACAGGGAGGGTCTACGAGCAGTACTTC
CDR3 protein: CASSITGTGRVYEQYF

V gene: TRBV21-1
CDR3 length: 13
J gene: TRBJ2-3
clone size: few
D gene: .
CDR3 DNA: TGTGCCAGGAGCGGGACAGTCACAGATACGCAGTATTTT
CDR3 protein: CARSGTVTDTQYF

V gene: TRBV15
CDR3 length: 14
J gene: TRBJ1-5
clone size: once
D gene: .
CDR3 DNA: TGTGCCACCAGCAGAGATAAGTGGGATCAGCCCCAGCATTTT
CDR3 protein: CATSRDKWDQPQHF

V gene: TRBV11-1
CDR3 length: 18
J gene: TRBJ2-7
clone size: few
D gene: .
CDR3 DNA: TGTGCCAGCAGCCAAGTGGGACGGATAGGGCAATGGTTCTACGAGCAGTACTTC
CDR3 protein: CASSQVGRIGQWFYEQYF

V gene: TRBV4-1
CDR3 length: 16
J gene: TRBJ1-3
clone size: .
D gene: .
CDR3 DNA: TGCGCCAGCAGCTCGCGGGGACCCCGGACTGGAAACACCATATATTTT
CDR3 protein: CASSSRGPRTGNTIYF

V gene: TRBV19
CDR3 length: 15
J gene: TRBJ1-5
clone size: .
D gene: .
CDR3 DNA: TGTGCCAGTAGTATGGAGGATCATGGCAATCAGCCCCAGCATTTT
CDR3 protein: CASSMEDHGNQPQHF

V gene: TRBV5-4
CDR3 length: 14
J gene: TRBJ2-4
clone size: .
D gene: .
CDR3 DNA: TGTGCCAGCAGCAGACAGCTATACAAAAACATTCAGTACTTC
CDR3 protein: CASSRQLYKNIQYF

V gene: TRBV6-5
CDR3 length: 16
J gene: TRBJ2-1
clone size: .
D gene: TRBD2
CDR3 DNA: TGTGCCAGCAGTTACTCTGCTAGCGGGGCTTACAATGAGCAGTTCTTC
CDR3 protein: CASSYSASGAYNEQFF

V gene: TRBV19
CDR3 length: 15
J gene: TRBJ2-2
clone size: few
D gene: .
CDR3 DNA: TGTGCCAGTAGTACCGCCTCGACAGGCACCGGGGAGCTGTTTTTT
CDR3 protein: CASSTASTGTGELFF

V gene: TRBV18
CDR3 length: 13
J gene: TRBJ1-6
clone size: .
D gene: .
CDR3 DNA: TGTGCCAGCTCACGGGACCTAAATTCACCCCTCCACTTT
CDR3 protein: CASSRDLNSPLHF

V gene: TRBV6-4
CDR3 length: 15
J gene: TRBJ2-6
clone size: .
D gene: .
CDR3 DNA: TGTGCCAGCCGGGACGGACTCTCTGGGGCCAACGTCCTGACTTTC
CDR3 protein: CASRDGLSGANVLTF

V gene: TRBV5-8
CDR3 length: 15
J gene: TRBJ2-5
clone size: .
D gene: TRBD1
CDR3 DNA: TGTGCCAGCAGTTCGTGGCAGGGGGCCCGAGAGACCCAGTACTTC
CDR3 protein: CASSSWQGARETQYF

V gene: TRBV21-1
CDR3 length: 16
J gene: TRBJ1-5
clone size: .
D gene: .
CDR3 DNA: TGTGCCAGCAGCACCGCAATGATGGACAGGGGTCATCCCCAGCATTTT
CDR3 protein: CASSTAMMDRGHPQHF

V gene: TRBV5-1
CDR3 length: 15
J gene: TRBJ2-3
clone size: .
D gene: .
CDR3 DNA: TGCGCCAGCAGCCGGAGGACTACGTCGGGAGATACGCAGTATTTT
CDR3 protein: CASSRRTTSGDTQYF

V gene: TRBV6-1
CDR3 length: 14
J gene: TRBJ2-7
clone size: .
D gene: TRBD1
CDR3 DNA: TGTGCCAGCAGGATAGGACAGGGAGACTACGAGCAGTACTTC
CDR3 protein: CASRIGQGDYEQYF

V gene: TRBV5-1
CDR3 length: 17
J gene: TRBJ2-1
clone size: .
D gene: TRBD2
CDR3 DNA: TGCGCCAGCAGCTTGGTTCCTAGCGGGGGGGCGAAGAATGAGCAGTTCTTC
CDR3 protein: CASSLVPSGGAKNEQFF

V gene: TRBV14
CDR3 length: 16
J gene: TRBJ1-6
clone size: .
D gene: .
CDR3 DNA: TGTGCCAGCAGCCCCGTAAGGCGGCAGACGAATTCACCCCTCCACTTT
CDR3 protein: CASSPVRRQTNSPLHF

V gene: TRBV25-1
CDR3 length: 16
J gene: TRBJ1-3
clone size: .
D gene: .
CDR3 DNA: TGTGCCAGCAGTCCCACCGGTGGACCCTCTGGAAACACCATATATTTT
CDR3 protein: CASSPTGGPSGNTIYF

V gene: TRBV10-3
CDR3 length: 16
J gene: TRBJ2-7
clone size: .
D gene: .
CDR3 DNA: TGTGCCATCAGTGAGTCGAGGGACGGATTCTCCTACGAGCAGTACTTC
CDR3 protein: CAISESRDGFSYEQYF

V gene: TRBV7-8
CDR3 length: 15
J gene: TRBJ2-7
clone size: .
D gene: TRBD2
CDR3 DNA: TGTGCCAGCAGCTTAGAGCGGGGCCGTCCCTACGAGCAGTACTTC
CDR3 protein: CASSLERGRPYEQYF

V gene: TRBV5-1
CDR3 length: 14
J gene: TRBJ1-5
clone size: .
D gene: .
CDR3 DNA: TGCGCCAGCAGCACAGGGCAGAGCAATCAGCCCCAGCATTTT
CDR3 protein: CASSTGQSNQPQHF

V gene: TRBV29-1
CDR3 length: 14
J gene: TRBJ2-3
clone size: once
D gene: .
CDR3 DNA: TGCAGCGTCAGGGTGGGTTACTCCACAGATACGCAGTATTTT
CDR3 protein: CSVRVGYSTDTQYF

V gene: TRBV28
CDR3 length: 10
J gene: TRBJ1-5
clone size: .
D gene: .
CDR3 DNA: TGTGCCAGCAGTTCCCTTACCCAGCATTTT
CDR3 protein: CASSSLTQHF

V gene: TRBV7-9
CDR3 length: 12
J gene: TRBJ1-2
clone size: .
D gene: .
CDR3 DNA: TGTGCCAGCAGCTCCTACCGAGCTGGCTACACCTTC
CDR3 protein: CASSSYRAGYTF

V gene: TRBV2
CDR3 length: 17
J gene: TRBJ2-1
clone size: .
D gene: .
CDR3 DNA: TGTGCCAGCAGTGTTAACCCTAGCGAGAGCTCCTACAATGAGCAGTTCTTC
CDR3 protein: CASSVNPSESSYNEQFF

V gene: TRBV18
CDR3 length: 13
J gene: TRBJ2-1
clone size: few
D gene: .
CDR3 DNA: TGTGCCAGCTCACCACCGTCAGCCTGGGAGCAGTTCTTC
CDR3 protein: CASSPPSAWEQFF

V gene: TRBV5-6
CDR3 length: 14
J gene: TRBJ2-5
clone size: .
D gene: TRBD2
CDR3 DNA: TGTGCCAGCAGCTTCTTAGCGGGCGGGGAGACCCAGTACTTC
CDR3 protein: CASSFLAGGETQYF

V gene: TRBV14
CDR3 length: 13
J gene: TRBJ1-2
clone size: .
D gene: .
CDR3 DNA: TGTGCCAGCAGCCAAGATCACAGTCGGGGCTACACCTTC
CDR3 protein: CASSQDHSRGYTF

V gene: TRBV19
CDR3 length: 16
J gene: TRBJ2-2
clone size: .
D gene: .
CDR3 DNA: TGTGCCAGTAGTATAGATGGAGGGATAAACACCGGGGAGCTGTTTTTT
CDR3 protein: CASSIDGGINTGELFF

V gene: TRBV5-5
CDR3 length: 14
J gene: TRBJ2-5
clone size: .
D gene: TRBD2
CDR3 DNA: TGTGCCAGCAGCCCCCGGACTAGTGGGGAGACCCAGTACTTC
CDR3 protein: CASSPRTSGETQYF

V gene: TRBV5-4
CDR3 length: 11
J gene: TRBJ2-2
clone size: .
D gene: .
CDR3 DNA: TGTGCCAGCAGCTGGGGCGGGGAGCTGTTTTTT
CDR3 protein: CASSWGGELFF

V gene: TRBV10-1
CDR3 length: 16
J gene: TRBJ2-3
clone size: .
D gene: TRBD2
CDR3 DNA: TGCGCCAGCAGTGAGGGACTAGCGGGAGTCACAGATACGCAGTATTTT
CDR3 protein: CASSEGLAGVTDTQYF

V gene: TRBV5-1
CDR3 length: 14
J gene: TRBJ2-1
clone size: .
D gene: .
CDR3 DNA: TGCGCCAGCAGCTTCGGACAAGCGCTCAATGAGCAGTTCTTC
CDR3 protein: CASSFGQALNEQFF

V gene: TRBV5-4
CDR3 length: 14
J gene: TRBJ1-1
clone size: .
D gene: .
CDR3 DNA: TGTGCCAGGAGCGCGACGACGGGGTACACTGAAGCTTTCTTT
CDR3 protein: CARSATTGYTEAFF